The next 27 T cell receptor beta chains were all read from a single sample in a study of T cells in Graves' hyperthyroidism and ophthalmopathy. Amplification targeted TCR beta CDR3 regions from RNA transcripts. A set of HTBI primers served as the primers for a first-round RT-PCR of the TCR CDR3. TCRdb re-called the multiplex PCR reads with MiXCR, one entry per CDR3 protein. The repertoire has fewer than 600,000 distinct CDR3 sequences, less than 15% of them found once; the top ten carry around 14%. Specimen: blood. Receptors originate from a woman aged 40 to 49 with Graves' hyperthyroidism.

This clonotype occurred many times. The chain employs TRBV20-1 and TRBJ1-2, with no clear D. Germline lookup yields CDR1 DFQATT and CDR2 SNEGSKA (reference sequence). CDR3 length equals 14 residues. V was shortened by 4 bases and J by 5 bases, with 17 bases between the two germline ends. CDR3 nucleotide sequence: TGCAGTGCTAACGATTTCGGGAGGTGGTATGGCTACACCTTC. Translating it yields CSANDFGRWYGYTF.

This clonotype was seen many times. V and J are TRBV2 and TRBJ2-1, with 10 nucleotides matching TRBD1. The germline gives CDR1 SNHLY, CDR2 FYNNEI. This CDR3 has 15 residues. Trimming at V came to 3 bases and at J to 6 bases, leaving 5 bases not matched to a gene. In DNA form, the CDR3 reads TGTGCCAGCAGTGATGTTGGACAGGGGGTCAATGAGCAGTTCTTC. Translating it yields CASSDVGQGVNEQFF.

This clonotype was recorded many times. The chain combines TRBV6-1 with TRBJ1-5; D remains ambiguous. The CDR3 length is 14 residues. Trimming removed 5 bases from V and 2 bases from J, with 10 bases in between. Looked up from germline, CDR1 is MNHNS and CDR2 is SASEGT. CDR3 in DNA: TGTGCCAGCAGTACAGACAACGGCAATCAGCCCCAGCATTTT. Translation: CASSTDNGNQPQHF.

The sample holds a few counts of this clonotype. CDR3 loop: CASSSQLAGHEQFF. The CDR3 nucleotides read TGTGCCAGTAGTTCCCAACTAGCGGGACATGAGCAGTTCTTC. V usage is TRBV19 and J usage is TRBJ2-1, with 10 nucleotides matching TRBD2. CDR1 is LNHDA and CDR2 is SQIVND in the germline V gene (reference sequence). The CDR3 contains 14 residues. V was clipped by 5 bases and J by 8 bases; unmatched bases: 6.

V usage is TRBV20-1 and J usage is TRBJ2-2; 9 bases are a match to TRBD2. CDR1 and CDR2 from the germline V gene are DFQATT and SNEGSKA (reference sequence). The CDR3 runs 15 residues. V lost 2 bases and J lost 7; bases outside the gene matches: 8. DNA of the CDR3: TGCAGTGCTAGATTTAGCGGGAGCCCCAGCGGGGAGCTGTTTTTT. This gives the protein CSARFSGSPSGELFF.

The CDR3 loop reads CASSVQGLHTEAFF. CDR3 in DNA: TGTGCCAGTAGTGTACAGGGGTTACATACTGAAGCTTTCTTT. J is TRBJ1-1 and V is TRBV19; 7 nucleotides line up with TRBD1. The CDR3 contains 14 residues. Germline V gene data show CDR1 as LNHDA and CDR2 as SQIVND (reference sequence). Unmatched junction bases numbered 8, after V lost 5 bases and J lost 5 bases. Combining the CDR3 with reference TRBV19 and TRBJ1-1 gives the whole variable domain DGGITQSPKYLFRKEGQNVTLSCEQNLNHDAMYWYRQDPGQGLRLIYYSQIVNDFQKGDIAEGYSVSREKKESFPLTVTSAQKNPTAFYLCASSVQGLHTEAFFGQGTRLTVV.

This clonotype has a count of ten or more. The rearrangement links TRBV3-1 to TRBJ2-3, with 12 bases that match TRBD2. The CDR3 runs to 15 residues. With V trimmed by 6 bases and J by 0 bases, 1 base remained unmatched. Germline assignment: CDR1 LGHDT and CDR2 YNNKEL (reference sequence). For the CDR3, the DNA is TGTGCCAGCAGGACTAGCGGGGGTAGCACAGATACGCAGTATTTT. Encoded protein: CASRTSGGSTDTQYF.

This sequence joins TRBV19 and TRBJ1-5; D is uncertain. Trimming shortened V by 6 bases and J by 1 base, and 13 bases separated the two germline ends. Germline V gene data show CDR1 as LNHDA and CDR2 as SQIVND (reference sequence). The CDR3 contains 15 residues. CDR3 coding DNA: TGTGCCAGTAGGATGGCGGGGTGGAGCAATCAGCCCCAGCATTTT. This sequence encodes CASRMAGWSNQPQHF.

This chain connects TRBV9 to TRBJ1-2; D perhaps matches TRBD1 (5 bases). The CDR3 is 12 amino acids. Germline CDR1 and CDR2: SGDLS and YYNGEE. Trimming removed 3 bases from V and 4 bases from J, with 7 bases in between. CDR3 residues: CASSGQIYGYTF. Here the CDR3 DNA reads TGTGCCAGCAGCGGACAGATCTATGGCTACACCTTC. The variable domain in full, completed from reference TRBV9 and TRBJ1-2, reads DSGVTQTPKHLITATGQRVTLRCSPRSGDLSVYWYQQSLDQGLQFLIQYYNGEERAKGNILERFSAQQFPDLHSELNLSSLELGDSALYFCASSGQIYGYTFGSGTRLTVV.

This clonotype was picked up many times. The chain combines TRBV30 with TRBJ2-3; unclear D gene. Trimming cost V 0 bases and J 4 bases, with 5 bases left between them. Germline V gene sequence: CDR1 GTSNPN, CDR2 SVGIG (reference sequence). The CDR3 runs to 12 residues. The CDR3 DNA follows: TGTGCCTGGAGTGTAGTGGCAGATACGCAGTATTTT. Its protein is CAWSVVADTQYF.

This clonotype appeared many times. This chain links TRBV24-1 with TRBJ2-7, with 8 bases identical to TRBD1. J lost 3 bases, V lost 2 bases, and 5 bases had no gene match. Germline CDR1 is KGHDR and CDR2 is SFDVKD. CDR3 length: 15 residues. The CDR3: CATSDSQTGVYEQYF. In nucleotides, the CDR3 is TGTGCCACCAGTGATTCTCAGACAGGGGTCTACGAGCAGTACTTC.

This clonotype was counted only a few times. This chain links TRBV20-1 with TRBJ2-6, with D hard to call. Germline V gene sequence: CDR1 DFQATT, CDR2 SNEGSKA (reference sequence). Trimming left V 1 base short and J 0 bases short, with 4 bases between. This CDR3 spans 14 amino acids. CDR3 protein: CSARAGSGANVLTF. CDR3 DNA: TGCAGTGCTAGAGCGGGCTCTGGGGCCAACGTCCTGACTTTC.

This clonotype was counted many times. J is TRBJ1-5 and V is TRBV3-1; D not certain. Trimming cost V 10 bases and J 0 bases, with 19 bases left between them. The V gene's germline CDR1 is LGHDT and CDR2 YNNKEL (reference sequence). CDR3 length: 16 amino acids. The CDR3 nucleotides read TGTGCCACCTCCGGCGACAACGCATATAGCAATCAGCCCCAGCATTTT. It is translated as CATSGDNAYSNQPQHF.

This clonotype was seen many times. The chain links TRBV11-2 to TRBJ2-7, with 14 positions matching TRBD2. Per the germline V gene, CDR1 is SGHAT and CDR2 is FQNNGV. The CDR3 has 16 amino acids. V was clipped by 5 bases and J by 2 bases; unmatched bases: 5. CDR3 region: CASSPLGLAGAYEQYF. The CDR3 DNA follows: TGTGCCAGCAGCCCCCTGGGACTAGCGGGAGCCTACGAGCAGTACTTC.

This clonotype was counted ten times or more. This chain links TRBV9 with TRBJ1-2; 7 bases match TRBD1. J was trimmed by 4 bases and V by 0 bases; bases with no gene match: 9. Germline-derived CDR1 and CDR2 are SGDLS and YYNGEE. This CDR3 is 16 amino acids long. CDR3 loop: CASSVVAGGTIYGYTF. The CDR3 DNA follows: TGTGCCAGCAGCGTAGTTGCAGGGGGGACTATCTATGGCTACACCTTC.

This clonotype came up many times. The chain has TRBV4-2 and TRBJ1-2; TRBD1 matches at 8 bases. The CDR3 spans 17 residues. Per germline, CDR1 LGHNA and CDR2 YNFKEQ. Trimming removed 1 base from V and 8 bases from J; junction bases left unmatched: 15. CDR3 bases: TGTGCCAGCAGCCAAGGGAGTCCCAACAGGGGGTCGGAAGGCTACACCTTC. Translating it yields CASSQGSPNRGSEGYTF.

This clonotype was counted a few times. The chain has TRBV10-3 and TRBJ1-4; no definite D call. Germline CDR1 and CDR2: ENHRY and SYGVKD. There are 13 residues in the CDR3. The V end lost 4 bases, the J end lost 6 bases, and 9 bases lay between the germline ends. CDR3 region: CAISADGDEKLFF. The CDR3 DNA is TGTGCCATCAGTGCGGACGGGGATGAAAAACTGTTTTTT.

The chain recombines TRBV7-9 with TRBJ1-5; the D gene is possibly TRBD1 (5 bases). Trimming took 1 base from V and 0 from J, leaving 13 bases between them. The CDR3 has 17 amino acids. The V gene's germline CDR1 is SEHNR and CDR2 FQNEAQ (reference sequence). CDR3 amino acids: CASSLGSGVSSNQPQHF. CDR3 bases: TGTGCCAGCAGCTTAGGATCGGGGGTTTCTAGCAATCAGCCCCAGCATTTT. Supplemented by reference TRBV7-9 and TRBJ1-5, the full variable domain reads DTGVSQNPRHKITKRGQNVTFRCDPISEHNRLYWYRQTLGQGPEFLTYFQNEAQLEKSRLLSDRFSAERPKGSFSTLEIQRTEQGDSAMYLCASSLGSGVSSNQPQHFGDGTRLSIL.

This clonotype showed up many times. The CDR3 here is CASSTDRYNEQFF. In nucleotides, the CDR3 is TGTGCCAGCAGCACGGACAGGTACAATGAGCAGTTCTTC. The chain employs TRBV14 and TRBJ2-1, with 7 bases fitting TRBD1. V shed 5 bases and J 4 bases; nucleotides not matched to a gene: 2. The CDR3 has 13 amino acids. Germline-derived CDR1 and CDR2 are SGHDN and FVKESK.

The genes are TRBV6-1 and TRBJ1-5; the D gene is possibly TRBD1 (6 bases). CDR3 length equals 15 residues. The V end was cut by 6 bases, the J end by 5 bases, with 17 bases between. The germline gives CDR1 MNHNS, CDR2 SASEGT. The CDR3 DNA reads as TGTGCCAGCAGGGTGGACAGAGGGCTCGATCAGCCCCAGCATTTT. Translation: CASRVDRGLDQPQHF.

This clonotype was recorded many times. This sequence joins TRBV7-8 and TRBJ2-7, with 7 bases that match TRBD2. CDR1 and CDR2 (germline): SGHVS, FQNEAQ. The trim removed 5 bases at V and 6 bases at J, leaving 10 bases unmatched. The CDR3 is 14 amino acids. The CDR3 nucleotides are TGTGCCAGCAGCGCCGAGCGGGATCCCCGCGAGCAGTACTTC. Its protein is CASSAERDPREQYF.

This rearrangement joins TRBV4-2 to TRBJ1-5; D ambiguous. V shed 0 bases and J shed 0 bases, with 9 bases lying between them. Germline V CDR1 and CDR2: LGHNA, YNFKEQ. The CDR3 spans 16 residues. CDR3 bases: TGTGCCAGCAGCCAAGATTATTTAGATAGCAATCAGCCCCAGCATTTT. Protein product: CASSQDYLDSNQPQHF.

This clonotype has a handful of counts. The J gene is TRBJ2-1, the V gene TRBV10-3, with 9 positions matching TRBD2. V was pared by 3 bases and J by 6 bases, with 6 bases of the junction left unmatched. Per germline, CDR1 ENHRY and CDR2 SYGVKD. The CDR3 is 15 amino acids. CDR3 nucleotide sequence: TGTGCCATCAGTGAAAGTAGCGGGAGACCCAATGAGCAGTTCTTC. This translates into CAISESSGRPNEQFF.

This clonotype was recorded at least ten times. V is TRBV15 and J is TRBJ1-4; 9 bases fit TRBD1. V lost 0 bases, J lost 7 bases, and 3 bases stayed unmatched. From germline, CDR1 is LNHNV and CDR2 YYDKDF (reference sequence). There are 15 residues in the CDR3. CDR3 in amino acids: CATSREQGAGEKLFF. The CDR3 bases are TGTGCCACCAGCAGAGAACAGGGGGCGGGTGAAAAACTGTTTTTT.

V is TRBV2 and J is TRBJ1-5, with D possibly being TRBD1 (6 bases). V lost 5 bases and J lost 5, with 16 bases in between. The CDR3 spans 15 residues. Germline lookup yields CDR1 SNHLY and CDR2 FYNNEI. The CDR3 DNA sequence: TGTGCCAGCAGTATAGGACAGAGCACCCATCAGCCCCAGCATTTT. Its protein is CASSIGQSTHQPQHF.

V and J are TRBV27 and TRBJ2-7; 8 bases are a match to TRBD1. V was pared by 7 bases and J by 4 bases, with 6 bases of the junction left unmatched. This CDR3 comprises 13 residues. Germline assignment: CDR1 MNHEY and CDR2 SMNVEV (reference sequence). CDR3 DNA sequence: TGTGCCAGCACCGGGACAGGACTGTACGAGCAGTACTTC. Translated: CASTGTGLYEQYF.

This clonotype was found many times. The chain is built from TRBV7-6 and TRBJ2-6, with D unresolved. CDR1 SGHVS and CDR2 FNYEAQ come from the germline V gene. The CDR3 length is 13 residues. V lost 7 bases to trimming and J lost 0 bases, with 4 bases between them. In DNA form, the CDR3 reads TGTGCCAGCACCGACTCTGGGGCCAACGTCCTGACTTTC. Translation gives CASTDSGANVLTF.